This is a list of T cell receptor beta chains from one sample in a study of T cells in Graves' hyperthyroidism and ophthalmopathy. TCRdb re-derived calls from the multiplex PCR reads in MiXCR, one entry per CDR3 protein. The top ten hold roughly 70% of the sample, which has under 400,000 distinct CDR3 sequences, just under 25% seen once. Sequences were obtained from blood. The origin of the receptors is a man aged 50-59 years with Graves' hyperthyroidism. The CDR3 runs from the conserved cysteine through the conserved F or W. The order of the fields is J gene, V gene, CDR3 protein.

TRBJ2-1,TRBV12-3/TRBV12-4,CASTLAGWGYNEQFF
TRBJ2-1,TRBV11-1,CASSRLAGAPGYNEQFF
TRBJ2-3,TRBV27,CASSPGTSGSRTDTQYF
TRBJ2-5,TRBV5-1,CASSLDAGEVGTQYF
TRBJ1-1,TRBV18,CASSLFRDSQLKNTEAFF
TRBJ1-1,TRBV19,CASSQGQGLNTEAFF
TRBJ2-7,TRBV6-1,CATYPRDRATYEQYF
TRBJ2-5,TRBV20-1,CSARDSDNQETQYF
TRBJ2-7,TRBV7-9,CASSFTGQGSSYEQYF
TRBJ1-2,TRBV29-1,CSVGEFVGQRSGYTF
TRBJ2-5,TRBV3-1,CASSQGPSGLQETQYF
TRBJ2-3,TRBV5-1,CASSTDTDTQYF
TRBJ1-1,TRBV28,CASSFIRRGSGAFF
TRBJ2-7,TRBV6-1,CASRRGGRSYEQYF
TRBJ2-5,TRBV5-1,CASSLDAVASGLRETQYF
TRBJ1-1,TRBV20-1,CSARPPGRSFEAFF
TRBJ2-2,TRBV2,CASSPQGYGGELFF
TRBJ2-7,TRBV11-2,CASSLVGNPHEQYF
TRBJ1-2,TRBV3-1,CASSPTPNWDKANYGYTF
TRBJ2-2,TRBV30,CAWSVLGTVTGELFF
TRBJ1-1,TRBV27,CASSPPGTGNTEAFF
TRBJ2-3,TRBV11-1,CASSLARGDTQYF
TRBJ2-1,TRBV7-3,CASSLSPVEQFGQFF
TRBJ1-2,TRBV5-1,CASTLNGDRDGYTF
TRBJ2-1,TRBV2,CASRQGGIQFF
TRBJ1-1,TRBV12-3/TRBV12-4,CASSFLGQGNTEAFF
TRBJ2-3,TRBV5-4,CASSPYKAGPSTDTQYF
TRBJ1-1,TRBV10-1,CASSKSGGYTEAFF
TRBJ2-1,TRBV7-2,CASSWREDEQFF
TRBJ2-7,TRBV7-9,CASSRGGILYEQYF
TRBJ1-6,TRBV28,CASGFTSNYNSPLHF
TRBJ1-2,TRBV25-1,CASSARNNYGYTF
TRBJ2-7,TRBV18,CASSRTGTNYEQYF
TRBJ2-7,TRBV18,CASSPQTVYEQYF
TRBJ2-2,TRBV18,CASSPGQSNTGELFF
TRBJ1-5,TRBV20-1,CSARPGGGWGNQPQHF
TRBJ2-1,TRBV11-3,CASSLEQLAYNEQFF
TRBJ2-1,TRBV20-1,CSALRGLGGNEQFF
TRBJ2-1,TRBV2,CASRLLAGDYNEQFF
TRBJ2-7,TRBV29-1,CSARTVPYKQYF
TRBJ1-1,TRBV5-1,CASSTQGELNTEAFF